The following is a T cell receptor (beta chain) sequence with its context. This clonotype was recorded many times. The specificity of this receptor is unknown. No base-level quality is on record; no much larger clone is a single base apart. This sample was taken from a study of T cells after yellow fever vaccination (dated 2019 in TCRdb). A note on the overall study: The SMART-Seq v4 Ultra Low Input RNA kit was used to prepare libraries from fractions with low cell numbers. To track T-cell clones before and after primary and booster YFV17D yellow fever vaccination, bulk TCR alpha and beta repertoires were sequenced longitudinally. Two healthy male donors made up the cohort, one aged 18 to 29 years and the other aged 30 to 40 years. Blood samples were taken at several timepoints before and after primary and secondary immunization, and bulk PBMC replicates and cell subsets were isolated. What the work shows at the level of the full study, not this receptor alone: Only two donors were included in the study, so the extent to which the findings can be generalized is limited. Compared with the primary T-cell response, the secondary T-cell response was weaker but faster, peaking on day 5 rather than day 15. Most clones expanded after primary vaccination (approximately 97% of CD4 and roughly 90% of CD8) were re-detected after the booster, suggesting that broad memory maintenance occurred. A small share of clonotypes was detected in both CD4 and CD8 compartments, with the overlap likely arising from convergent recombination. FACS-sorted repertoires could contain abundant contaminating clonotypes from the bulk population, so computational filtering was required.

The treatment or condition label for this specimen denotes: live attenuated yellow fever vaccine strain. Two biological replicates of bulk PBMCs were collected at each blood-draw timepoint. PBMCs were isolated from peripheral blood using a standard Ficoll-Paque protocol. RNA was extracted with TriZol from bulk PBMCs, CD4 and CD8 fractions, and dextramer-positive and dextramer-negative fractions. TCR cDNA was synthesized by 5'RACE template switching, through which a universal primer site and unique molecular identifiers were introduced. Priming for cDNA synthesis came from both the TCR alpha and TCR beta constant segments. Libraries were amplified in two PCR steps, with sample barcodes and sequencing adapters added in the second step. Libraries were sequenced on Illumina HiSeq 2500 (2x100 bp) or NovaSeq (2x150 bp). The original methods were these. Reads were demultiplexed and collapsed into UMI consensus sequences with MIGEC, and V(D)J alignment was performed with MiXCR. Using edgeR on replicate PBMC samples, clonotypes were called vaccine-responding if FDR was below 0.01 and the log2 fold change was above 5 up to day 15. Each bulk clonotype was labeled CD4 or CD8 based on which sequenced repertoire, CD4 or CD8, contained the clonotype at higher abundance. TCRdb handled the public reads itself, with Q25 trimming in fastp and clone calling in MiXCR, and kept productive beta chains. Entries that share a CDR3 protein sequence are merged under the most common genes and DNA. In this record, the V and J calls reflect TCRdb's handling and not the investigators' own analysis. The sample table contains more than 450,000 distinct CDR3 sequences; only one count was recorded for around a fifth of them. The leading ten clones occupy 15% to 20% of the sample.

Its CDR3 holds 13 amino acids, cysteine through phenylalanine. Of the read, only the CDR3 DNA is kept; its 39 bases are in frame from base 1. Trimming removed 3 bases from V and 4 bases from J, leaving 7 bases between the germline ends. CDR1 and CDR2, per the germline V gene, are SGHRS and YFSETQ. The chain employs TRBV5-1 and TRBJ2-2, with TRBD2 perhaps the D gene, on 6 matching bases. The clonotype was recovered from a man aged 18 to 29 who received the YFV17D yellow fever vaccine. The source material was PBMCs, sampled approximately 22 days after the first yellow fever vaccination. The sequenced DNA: TGCGCCAGCAGCTCGACTAGCACCGGGGAGCTGTTTTTT. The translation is CASSSTSTGELFF.